The entry below gives a single T cell receptor beta chain sequence along with its context. This record comes from a study of T cell clones after liver transplantation. Repertoires were generated with immunoSEQ multiplex PCR, while TCRdb's copy carries only in-frame clones and drops some. The sample lists roughly 72,000 clones; around 84% were seen once. Per the germline V gene, CDR1 is LNHDA and CDR2 is SQIVND (reference sequence). Between the trimmed V and J ends, which lost 5 bases and 2 bases, there was a span of 9 bases. CDR3 length: 13 residues. This TCR was sampled from a human patient who received a liver transplant. Some T cells may have originated in the graft donor. V and J are TRBV19 and TRBJ1-2; no definite D call. The sequencing used CD4+ T cells from blood, collected around 50 months after liver transplant. This CDR3 reads CASSFRGNYGYTF. The CDR3 coding sequence is TGTGCCAGTAGTTTTAGAGGAAACTATGGCTACACCTTC.